These 8 T cell receptor beta chains were sequenced from one sample in a study of early T cells in non-severe SARS-CoV-2 infection. A single record per CDR3 protein comes from TCRdb applying MiXCR to the 5' RACE reads. The sample consists of approximately 70,000 distinct CDR3 sequences, approximately 10% of them appearing once. Sequences were obtained from whole blood. These receptor sequences come from an adult who was a healthcare worker with PCR-confirmed SARS-CoV-2 infection or an uninfected control (not recorded which).

At least ten counts were recorded for this clonotype. One end of the junction is discordant with germline, which a read error may explain. V and J are TRBV7-2 and TRBJ2-1; 7 bases are shared with TRBD2. This CDR3 is built from 13 residues. Germline loops: CDR1 SGHTA, CDR2 FQGNSA. The chain's CDR3 is CASSPQGGGKSLF. CDR3 sequence (DNA): TGTGCCAGCAGCCCCCAAGGCGGGGGTAAGTCCCTCTTC.

The gene calls are TRBV29-1 and TRBJ2-7, with D unresolved. Germline-derived CDR1 and CDR2 are SQVTM and ANQGSEA. The CDR3 has 11 residues. V was shortened by 8 bases and J by 5 bases, with 13 bases between the two germline ends. CDR3 region: CSTLTTDEQYF. CDR3 in DNA: TGCAGCACACTCACCACGGACGAGCAGTACTTC.

This clonotype was detected ten times or more. The rearrangement joins TRBV20-1 to TRBJ1-5; the D is unclear. In germline, CDR1 is DFQATT, CDR2 SNEGSKA (reference sequence). V lost 6 bases and J lost 0, with 9 bases in between. This CDR3 spans 13 amino acids. CDR3 in amino acids: CSASGDSNQPQHF. In DNA, the CDR3 is TGCAGTGCATCTGGGGATAGCAATCAGCCCCAGCATTTT.

The CDR3 nucleotides read TGCGCCAGCAGCCGCCTAGGAAGCTACAATGAGCAGTTCTTC. This codes for CASSRLGSYNEQFF. The rearrangement uses TRBV4-1 and TRBJ2-1; D is unclear. V lost 4 bases to trimming and J lost 3 bases, with 10 bases between them. Germline CDR1 MGHRA, CDR2 YSYEKL. The CDR3 runs to 14 residues.

This clonotype was observed many times. The chain couples TRBV7-9 to TRBJ2-5, with TRBD2 identical over 8 bases. The V and J ends lost 6 bases and 1 base, in that order; junction bases with no gene match: 10. CDR1 and CDR2 from the germline V gene are SEHNR and FQNEAQ (reference sequence). This CDR3 has 16 amino acids. The CDR3 DNA reads TGTGCCAGCAGATCAGAGGTAGCGGGGATCCAAGAGACCCAGTACTTC. This translates into CASRSEVAGIQETQYF.

This clonotype was detected only a few times. The rearrangement uses TRBV5-5 and TRBJ2-2; D remains ambiguous. The ends were cut back, 5 bases at V and 0 bases at J, with 11 bases in the middle. The length of the CDR3 is 15 residues. The V gene's germline CDR1 is SGHKS and CDR2 YYEKEE (reference sequence). CDR3 nucleotides: TGTGCCAGCAGAAAAGTGGGGTCGAACACCGGGGAGCTGTTTTTT. It encodes CASRKVGSNTGELFF.

This clonotype was seen at least ten times. This rearrangement joins TRBV20-1 to TRBJ1-6; D gene unclear. From germline, CDR1 is DFQATT and CDR2 SNEGSKA (reference sequence). V shed 3 bases and J shed 4 bases, with 13 bases lying between them. There are 15 residues in the CDR3. CDR3 DNA sequence: TGCAGTGCTAGCAGGCAGCACCATTATAATTCACCCCTCCACTTT. Protein product: CSASRQHHYNSPLHF.

A few counts support this clonotype. This sequence joins TRBV13 and TRBJ2-1; the D is unclear. CDR1 is PRHDT and CDR2 is FYEKMQ in the germline V gene (reference sequence). Deletions cut 5 bases from V and 1 base from J, with 21 bases between. This CDR3 has 18 residues. CDR3 sequence reads: CASSLRSTLTPSYNEQFF. The CDR3, as DNA: TGTGCCAGCAGCCTAAGGTCGACCCTGACACCTTCCTACAATGAGCAGTTCTTC.